One sample yielded the 10 T cell receptor beta chains listed below, sequenced in a study of cytomegalovirus exposure and HLA in healthy donors. The PCR was carried out with 60 Vbeta primers and 13 Jbeta primers. Clones were sequenced by immunoSEQ multiplex PCR, and TCRdb holds only the in-frame ones, with some missing. The sample's table shows more than 50,000 clones. The specimen was PBMCs. These receptors came from a man aged 50-60 years in good health and CMV-seropositive.

The chain uses TRBV4-3 and TRBJ1-5; D not certain. The CDR3 loop spans 15 amino acids. Germline assignment: CDR1 LGHNA and CDR2 YSLEER. Trimming pared 0 bases from V and 2 bases from J, leaving 8 bases between. The CDR3 DNA is TGCGCCAGCAGCCAAGAGCCGGGTGGCAATCAGCCCCAGCATTTT. Its protein is CASSQEPGGNQPQHF.

The J gene is TRBJ2-3, the V gene TRBV2; 7 nucleotides agree with TRBD1. Germline CDR1 reads SNHLY; CDR2 reads FYNNEI. CDR3 length equals 15 residues. The V and J ends lost 4 bases and 0 bases, in that order; junction bases with no gene match: 4. The DNA of the CDR3 is TGTGCCAGCAGTGTGGGACAGAGAAGCACAGATACGCAGTATTTT. It translates to CASSVGQRSTDTQYF.

This chain connects TRBV5-1 to TRBJ1-1; TRBD1 matches 7 bases. The CDR3 extends over 14 amino acids. The trim removed 4 bases at V and 7 bases at J, leaving 10 bases unmatched. CDR1 is SGHRS and CDR2 is YFSETQ in the germline V gene. The DNA of the CDR3 is TGCGCCAGCAGCATGACAGGGACGGGATTTGAAGCTTTCTTT. This codes for CASSMTGTGFEAFF.

V usage is TRBV5-1 and J usage is TRBJ1-1; 7 bases agree with TRBD1. CDR3 length equals 15 residues. Germline trimming cut 2 bases from V and 0 bases from J; bases unmatched to any gene: 4. Germline V gene sequence: CDR1 SGHRS, CDR2 YFSETQ. The CDR3 reads CASSFGGQLNTEAFF. The DNA of the CDR3 is TGCGCCAGCAGCTTTGGGGGACAGTTGAACACTGAAGCTTTCTTT.

The V call is TRBV4-1, the J call TRBJ2-7; 11 nucleotides match TRBD2. The V and J ends lost 4 bases and 1 base, in that order; junction bases with no gene match: 3. CDR1 is MGHRA and CDR2 is YSYEKL in the germline V gene. There are 15 residues in the CDR3. For the CDR3, the DNA is TGCGCCAGCAGCCTAGGGACTAGCGGTTCCTACGAGCAGTACTTC. This codes for CASSLGTSGSYEQYF.

This chain joins TRBV6-5 and TRBJ2-1, with 10 positions matching TRBD2. CDR1 and CDR2 from the germline V gene are MNHEY and SVGAGI. CDR3 length: 13 residues. V gave up 8 bases and J gave up 6 bases; unmatched junction bases: 4. The CDR3 nucleotides read TGTGCCAGCGGTTCTAGCGGGAGCAATGAGCAGTTCTTC. Translation: CASGSSGSNEQFF.

The gene calls are TRBV6-1 and TRBJ2-5; tentative D call: TRBD1 (5 bases). Per germline, CDR1 MNHNS and CDR2 SASEGT. Trimming took 6 bases from V and 2 from J, leaving 16 bases between them. The CDR3 consists of 15 residues. The CDR3 is CASSPQRGKQETQYF. CDR3 bases: TGTGCCAGCAGCCCCCAAAGGGGAAAGCAAGAGACCCAGTACTTC.

Concerning this clone: One junction end does not reproduce the germline sequence, and a read error may be involved. The CDR3 loop reads CASSSGLAGEAQYF. The CDR3 bases are TGTGCCAGCAGCTCGGGACTAGCGGGAGAGGCCCAGTACTTC. This chain joins TRBV6-5 and TRBJ2-5; 14 bases are a match to TRBD2. Germline lookup yields CDR1 MNHEY and CDR2 SVGAGI. This CDR3 region has 14 residues.

The chain is built from TRBV28 and TRBJ1-2; no clear D. CDR3 size: 14 residues. Per the germline V gene, CDR1 is MDHEN and CDR2 is SYDVKM. V lost 4 bases, J lost 1 base, and 10 bases lay in between. CDR3 amino acids: CASSSPPDNYGYTF. The DNA of the CDR3 is TGTGCCAGCAGTTCCCCCCCAGATAACTATGGCTACACCTTC.

The chain carries TRBV4-1 and TRBJ2-5; D is perhaps TRBD2 (5 bases). Trimming left V 3 bases short and J 5 bases short, with 16 bases between. CDR3 length: 15 residues. Looked up from germline, CDR1 is MGHRA and CDR2 is YSYEKL. CDR3 in DNA: TGCGCCAGCAGCCAGGGCGTCGGGGTAGGTGAGACCCAGTACTTC. Translated: CASSQGVGVGETQYF.